The 15 T cell receptor beta chains listed next were all sequenced from one sample in a study of T-cell reconstitution after alpha-beta-depleted transplantation in children. Using unique molecular identifiers, the investigators prepared the TCRbeta library. From the PCR reads, TCRdb called clonotypes with MiXCR, one entry per CDR3 protein. The table lists roughly 400,000 distinct CDR3 sequences, around 46% of them singletons, with roughly 27% in the top ten. Material: PBMCs, obtained before TCRalphabeta/CD19-depleted stem cell transplant. The source of these receptors is a girl aged 2-10 years with aplastic anemia, due to receive a stem cell transplant.

This chain joins TRBV20-1 and TRBJ2-7; 7 nucleotides match TRBD2. CDR1 is DFQATT and CDR2 is SNEGSKA in the germline V gene (reference sequence). The CDR3 sequence is 15 residues long. After removal of 0 bases from V and 4 bases from J, the junction contained 9 bases not matched to a gene. CDR3 DNA: TGCAGTGCTAGAGATTCGGGGGGAGCCTCTTACGAGCAGTACTTC. Its translation: CSARDSGGASYEQYF.

The chain carries TRBV1 and TRBJ2-2; TRBD1, the table's D call, was not compared with the DNA. TRBV1 is a listed pseudogene. The CDR3 loop spans 17 amino acids. CDR3 region: CTSSMPSRTGNTGELFF. The CDR3 DNA sequence: TGCACCAGCAGCATGCCGAGTCGGACAGGGAACACCGGGGAGCTGTTTTTT.

This clonotype was recorded at least ten times. This chain joins TRBV5-1 and TRBJ2-1; possibly TRBD2 for D (6 bases). The V gene lost 0 bases and the J gene lost 11 bases, with 12 bases spanning the gap. In germline, CDR1 is SGHRS, CDR2 YFSETQ. The CDR3 covers 13 residues. CDR3 coding DNA: TGCGCCAGCAGCTTGGACCAGACTAGGAAGCAGTTCTTC. Amino acids: CASSLDQTRKQFF.

The chain uses TRBV29-1 and TRBJ2-5; D might be TRBD2 (6 bases). CDR1 SQVTM and CDR2 ANQGSEA come from the germline V gene. V dropped 5 bases and J dropped 0 bases, with 7 bases sitting between them. The CDR3 loop spans 12 amino acids. CDR3 DNA: TGCAGCGTTCAGCGGGACCAAGAGACCCAGTACTTC. It is translated as CSVQRDQETQYF.

This clonotype was recorded many times. The chain links TRBV5-5 to TRBJ2-7, with D possibly matching TRBD2 (6 bases). The ends were cut back, 4 bases at V and 2 bases at J, with 16 bases in the middle. CDR3 length: 15 amino acids. Per the germline V gene, CDR1 is SGHKS and CDR2 is YYEKEE (reference sequence). The CDR3 protein is CASSPTDSGTYEQYF. In DNA form, the CDR3 reads TGTGCCAGCAGCCCCACCGATAGCGGCACCTACGAGCAGTACTTC.

This chain's CDR3 is CASTVSRLAGALNTGELFF. The CDR3 nucleotides are TGTGCCAGCACCGTTTCCCGGCTAGCGGGAGCCCTGAACACCGGGGAGCTGTTTTTT. The rearrangement joins TRBV12-3 or TRBV12-4 to TRBJ2-2; 10 bases align to TRBD2. With 7 bases clipped from V and 1 base from J, the junction kept 15 bases outside the gene matches. The CDR3 is 19 amino acids.

The rearrangement links TRBV11-3 to TRBJ2-1, with 7 bases identical to TRBD2. Germline CDR1 and CDR2: SGHNT and YENEEA. V lost 3 bases and J lost 9; bases outside the gene matches: 5. There are 13 residues in the CDR3. DNA for the CDR3: TGTGCCAGCAGCTTGGGGGGGGTGCGTGAGCAGTTCTTC. It is translated as CASSLGGVREQFF.

This clonotype came up once. Given a much more abundant clone one base away, this may be a read error. The rearrangement uses TRBV12-3 or TRBV12-4 and TRBJ1-4; D unclear. Trimming cost V 1 base and J 8 bases, with 5 bases left between them. The CDR3 runs to 12 residues. CDR3 in amino acids: CASSLVREKLFF. CDR3 in DNA: TGTGCCAGCAGTTTAGTAAGGGAAAAACTGTTTTTT.

The V call is TRBV6-5, the J call TRBJ2-1; D is ambiguous. Trimming pared 2 bases from V and 12 bases from J, leaving 14 bases between. The germline V gene encodes CDR1 MNHEY and CDR2 SVGAGI. CDR3 length: 13 residues. The CDR3 bases are TGTGCCAGCAGTTACCCAAGCCCCGGTCCGCAGTTCTTC. Amino acids: CASSYPSPGPQFF.

This clonotype was counted once. At one of its ends the junction is not consistent with the germline gene, which may arise from a read error. The chain couples TRBV18 to TRBJ1-5; TRBD1 matches 8 bases. Germline V gives CDR1 KGHSH, CDR2 LQKENI. The CDR3 has 15 amino acids. CDR3 nucleotide sequence: TGTGCCAGCTCACCCGGGACAGGACCTAATCATCCCCAGCATTTT. Its translation is CASSPGTGPNHPQHF.

This clonotype has ten or more counts. The rearrangement uses TRBV7-9 and TRBJ2-5; D not certain. The CDR3 sequence is 13 residues long. Trimming shortened V by 1 base and J by 3 bases, and 6 bases separated the two germline ends. CDR1 is SEHNR, CDR2 FQNEAQ, per germline (reference sequence). The DNA for the CDR3 is TGTGCCAGCAGCTTAGAGAGGAAAGAGACCCAGTACTTC. This codes for CASSLERKETQYF.

There are a few counts of this clonotype. This chain uses TRBV27 with TRBJ2-5, with 14 bases aligning to TRBD2. This CDR3 has 15 residues. Looked up from germline, CDR1 is MNHEY and CDR2 is SMNVEV (reference sequence). V was pared by 8 bases and J by 3 bases, with 5 bases of the junction left unmatched. CDR3 in DNA: TGTGCCAGCGGAACGGGACTAGCGGGAGAAGAGACCCAGTACTTC. Protein: CASGTGLAGEETQYF.

This clonotype was counted at least ten times. The rearrangement joins TRBV12-3 or TRBV12-4 to TRBJ2-2, with D perhaps matching TRBD2 (5 bases). There are 12 residues in the CDR3. Trimming shortened V by 11 bases and J by 6 bases, and 13 bases separated the two germline ends. The CDR3 loop is CAYRRGPGELFF. As DNA, the CDR3 is TGTGCCTACCGTCGAGGGCCCGGGGAGCTGTTTTTT.

A few counts support this clonotype. The J gene is TRBJ2-3, the V gene TRBV4-2; D is undetermined. CDR3 length equals 16 residues. V lost 1 base to trimming and J lost 1 base, with 12 bases between them. CDR1 is LGHNA, CDR2 YNFKEQ, per germline. CDR3: CASSQAVGIRTDTQYF. As DNA, the CDR3 is TGTGCCAGCAGCCAAGCGGTCGGCATCCGCACAGATACGCAGTATTTT.

The chain couples TRBV5-1 to TRBJ2-1; D unclear. Germline V gene lookup returns CDR1 SGHRS and CDR2 YFSETQ. Trimming removed 2 bases from V and 7 bases from J, with 13 bases in between. CDR3 length: 14 residues. CDR3 nucleotides: TGCGCCAGCAGCTTTGAGGACCTCGGGAATGAGCAGTTCTTC. This translates into CASSFEDLGNEQFF.